This T cell receptor beta chain was sequenced for a study of T cell changes during pregnancy in multiple sclerosis. The repertoire was sequenced with immunoSEQ multiplex PCR; TCRdb's copy has only in-frame clones and lacks some. The sample yields 60,000 to 70,000 clones, around 91% seen once. Germline values: CDR1 LGHNA, CDR2 YSLEER. V shed 4 bases and J shed 8 bases, with 14 bases lying between them. The CDR3 extends over 14 amino acids. The V gene is TRBV4-3, the J gene TRBJ1-4; D may be TRBD1 (5 bases). The source was peripheral blood, collected in the third trimester of pregnancy. This TCR was sampled from a female donor in good health, enrolled as a control in a pregnancy study. CDR3 sequence (DNA): TGCGCCAGCAGCCCCCGAGGACGGGGGGAAAAACTGTTTTTT. Encoded protein: CASSPRGRGEKLFF.